The entry below describes one TCR beta chain. This sample stems from a study of tumour-infiltrating T cells in Burkitt lymphoma. Study-wide context: All epidemiological Burkitt lymphoma subtypes were represented in the cohort. Repertoire clonality predicted overall and progression-free survival.

The CDR3 has 13 residues. Germline V CDR1 and CDR2: SEHNR, FQNEAQ (reference sequence). The J segment lost 5 bases and the V segment lost 2 bases, leaving 1 base of the junction unmatched. Using immunoSEQ multiplex PCR, the repertoire was profiled, and TCRdb retains in-frame clones only, with some absent. The table records over 1,500 clones, 17% of them present only once. J is TRBJ2-7 and V is TRBV7-9, with 9 bases matching TRBD1. This sequence originates from a human donor with Burkitt lymphoma. Input material: tumor tissue. DNA for the CDR3: TGTGCCAGCAGCTTAAGGACAGGGGACGAGCAGTACTTC. Residues: CASSLRTGDEQYF.